The entry that follows covers one T cell receptor (beta chain) sequence. Antigen specificity is unknown. Trimming took off 0 bases at V and 2 bases at J, with 12 bases between the two ends. CDR1 is SGHRS, CDR2 YFSETQ, per germline. This CDR3 contains 15 residues. The sample is drawn from a study of Ad26.COV2.S vaccination and SARS-CoV-2 variants. Study-wide context: Intramuscularly, Ad26.COV2.S was given either once or twice, 56 days apart.

The method was immunoSEQ multiplex PCR; TCRdb's version includes in-frame clones alone and lacks a portion of them. Of hundreds of thousands of clones in the sample, about nine tenths were seen once. The treatment was: around 19 received Ad26.COV2.S at low or high dose, single or two shots; several received placebo; per-sample allocation not given. The samples were gathered on day 63 after the first injection of vaccine or placebo. Within Boston, the person who donated was an adult of 18-55 years. Study-level points and caveats: With respect to non-spike TCR breadth, vaccine and placebo recipients were similar.

The sequence derives from a person between 18 and 65 years old who received the Ad26.COV2.S COVID-19 vaccine or a placebo. V gene TRBV5-1 combines with J gene TRBJ2-7; a possible D gene is TRBD2 (6 bases). The material sequenced was peripheral blood, taken in a trial of Ad26.COV2.S vaccine versus placebo. This CDR3 is CASSLDPGDTYEQYF. CDR3 DNA: TGCGCCAGCAGCTTGGATCCGGGGGATACCTACGAGCAGTACTTC.